This T cell receptor beta chain was sequenced during a study of a mutant IDH1 vaccine in newly diagnosed glioma. Study-level information: Vaccination began 4-6 weeks post radiotherapy alone, or with temozolomide cycles. Earlier care involved radiotherapy, temozolomide, or both, and the majority received both. The study held visit V12 at week 35 and visit V13 at week 47.

The method was immunoSEQ multiplex PCR; TCRdb's version includes in-frame clones alone and lacks a portion of them. The data contain 45,000 to 60,000 clones, approximately 90% of them seen just once; the ten biggest clones take up around 5.4%. Study-wide findings and caveats: It was 93.3% of patients that developed vaccine-induced immune responses.

Note on this clone: The antigen is unknown.

Trimming took 0 bases from V and 4 from J; bases not matched to a gene: 7. There are 16 residues in the CDR3. From germline, CDR1 is MNHEY and CDR2 SVGAGI. Specified time point: week 35, safety follow-up. Doses consisted of 300 ug of mutant IDH1 20-mer peptide each, paired with topical imiquimod. The chain carries TRBV6-5 and TRBJ2-3; 7 bases are a match to TRBD1. The sequences come from PBMCs, collected from a glioma patient whose treatment included an IDH1 peptide vaccine. The origin of this receptor is a woman in her thirties or forties with glioma. This chain's CDR3 is CASSYSTRQGPDTQYF. CDR3 DNA: TGTGCCAGCAGTTACTCGACCCGACAGGGTCCAGATACGCAGTATTTT.